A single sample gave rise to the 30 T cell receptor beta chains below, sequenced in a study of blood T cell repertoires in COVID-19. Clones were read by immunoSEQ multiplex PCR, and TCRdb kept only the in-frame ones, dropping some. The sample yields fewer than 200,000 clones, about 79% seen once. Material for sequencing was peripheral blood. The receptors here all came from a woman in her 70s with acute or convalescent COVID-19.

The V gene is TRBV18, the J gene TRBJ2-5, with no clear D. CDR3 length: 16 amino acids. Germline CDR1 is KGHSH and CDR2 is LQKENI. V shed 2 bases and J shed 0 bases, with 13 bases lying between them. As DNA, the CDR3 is TGTGCCAGCTCACCATCCCCCATGTTGTACCAAGAGACCCAGTACTTC. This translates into CASSPSPMLYQETQYF.

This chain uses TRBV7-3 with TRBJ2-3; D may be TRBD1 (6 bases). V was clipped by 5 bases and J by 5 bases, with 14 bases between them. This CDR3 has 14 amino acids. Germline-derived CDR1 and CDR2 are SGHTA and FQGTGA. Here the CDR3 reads CASSGQGYQDTQYF. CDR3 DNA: TGTGCCAGCAGCGGCCAGGGGTATCAAGATACGCAGTATTTT.

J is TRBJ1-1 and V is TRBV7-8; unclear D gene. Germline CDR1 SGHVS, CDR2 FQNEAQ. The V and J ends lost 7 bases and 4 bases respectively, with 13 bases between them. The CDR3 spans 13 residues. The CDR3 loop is CASTRAGPTEAFF. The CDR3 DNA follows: TGTGCCAGCACAAGAGCAGGCCCCACTGAAGCTTTCTTT.

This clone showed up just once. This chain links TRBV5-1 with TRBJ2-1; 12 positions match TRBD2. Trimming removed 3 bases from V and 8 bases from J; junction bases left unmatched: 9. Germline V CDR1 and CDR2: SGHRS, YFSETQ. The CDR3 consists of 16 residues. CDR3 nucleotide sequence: TGCGCCAGCAGCTCCCTGACTAGCGGGAGCGAGTATGAGCAGTTCTTC. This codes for CASSSLTSGSEYEQFF.

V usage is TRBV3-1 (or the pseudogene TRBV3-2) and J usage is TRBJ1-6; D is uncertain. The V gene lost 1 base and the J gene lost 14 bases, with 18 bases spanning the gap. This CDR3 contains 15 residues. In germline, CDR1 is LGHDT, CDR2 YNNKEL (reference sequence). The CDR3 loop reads CASSQGIAAISALHF. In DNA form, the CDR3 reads TGTGCCAGCAGCCAAGGGATAGCTGCAATTTCGGCCCTCCACTTT.

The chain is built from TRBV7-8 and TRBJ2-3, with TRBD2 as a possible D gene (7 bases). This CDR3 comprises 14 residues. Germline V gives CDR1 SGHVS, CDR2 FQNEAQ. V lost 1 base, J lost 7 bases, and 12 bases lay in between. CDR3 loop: CASSLGGGGNTQYF. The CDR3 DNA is TGTGCCAGCAGCTTAGGGGGGGGCGGAAATACGCAGTATTTT.

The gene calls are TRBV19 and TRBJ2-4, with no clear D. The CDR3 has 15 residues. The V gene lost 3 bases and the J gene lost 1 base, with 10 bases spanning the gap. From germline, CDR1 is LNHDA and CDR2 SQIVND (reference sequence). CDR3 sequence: CASSIGSGAKNIQYF. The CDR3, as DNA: TGTGCCAGTAGTATCGGGTCTGGGGCCAAAAACATTCAGTACTTC.

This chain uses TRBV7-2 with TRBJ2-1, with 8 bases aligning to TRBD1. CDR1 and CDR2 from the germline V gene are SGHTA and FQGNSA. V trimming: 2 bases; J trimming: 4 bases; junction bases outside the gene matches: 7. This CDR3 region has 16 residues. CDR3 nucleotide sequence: TGTGCCAGCAGCTTACAGGGGGCAGACCCGTACAATGAGCAGTTCTTC. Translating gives CASSLQGADPYNEQFF. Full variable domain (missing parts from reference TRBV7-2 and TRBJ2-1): GAGVSQSPSNKVTEKGKDVELRCDPISGHTALYWYRQSLGQGLEFLIYFQGNSAPDKSGLPSDRFSAERTGGSVSTLTIQRTQQEDSAVYLCASSLQGADPYNEQFFGPGTRLTVL.

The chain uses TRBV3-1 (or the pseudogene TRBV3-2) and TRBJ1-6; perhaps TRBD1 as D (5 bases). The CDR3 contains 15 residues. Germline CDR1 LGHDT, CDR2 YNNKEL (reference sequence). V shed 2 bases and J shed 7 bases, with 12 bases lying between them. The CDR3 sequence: CASSQLQGRNSPLHF. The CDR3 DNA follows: TGTGCCAGCAGCCAATTGCAGGGTCGGAATTCACCCCTCCACTTT.

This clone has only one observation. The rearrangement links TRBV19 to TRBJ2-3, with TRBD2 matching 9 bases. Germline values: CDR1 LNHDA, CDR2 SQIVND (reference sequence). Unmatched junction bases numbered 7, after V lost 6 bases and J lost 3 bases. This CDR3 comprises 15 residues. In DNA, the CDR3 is TGTGCCAGTAGGCCTTTTAGCGGGAGAACAGATACGCAGTATTTT. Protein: CASRPFSGRTDTQYF.

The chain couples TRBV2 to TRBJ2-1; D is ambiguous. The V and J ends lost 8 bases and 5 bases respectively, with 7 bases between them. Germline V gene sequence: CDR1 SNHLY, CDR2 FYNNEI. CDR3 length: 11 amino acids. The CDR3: CASPRDNEQFF. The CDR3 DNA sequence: TGTGCCAGCCCCCGGGACAATGAGCAGTTCTTC.

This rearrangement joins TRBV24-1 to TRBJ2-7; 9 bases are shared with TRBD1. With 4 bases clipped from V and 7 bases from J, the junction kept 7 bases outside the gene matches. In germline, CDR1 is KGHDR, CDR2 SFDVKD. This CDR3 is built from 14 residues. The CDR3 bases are TGTGCCACCAGTGACAATACAGGGGGCGGGGAGCAGTACTTC. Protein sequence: CATSDNTGGGEQYF.

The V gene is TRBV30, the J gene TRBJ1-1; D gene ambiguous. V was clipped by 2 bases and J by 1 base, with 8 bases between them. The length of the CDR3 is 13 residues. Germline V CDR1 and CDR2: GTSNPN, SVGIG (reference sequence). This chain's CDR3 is CAWSRQRNTEAFF. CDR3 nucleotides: TGTGCCTGGAGTCGCCAGCGGAACACTGAAGCTTTCTTT. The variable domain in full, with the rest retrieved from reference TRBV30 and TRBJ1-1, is SQTIHQWPATLVQPVGSPLSLECTVEGTSNPNLYWYRQAAGRGLQLLFYSVGIGQISSEVPQNLSASRPQDRQFILSSKKLLLSDSGFYLCAWSRQRNTEAFFGQGTRLTVV.

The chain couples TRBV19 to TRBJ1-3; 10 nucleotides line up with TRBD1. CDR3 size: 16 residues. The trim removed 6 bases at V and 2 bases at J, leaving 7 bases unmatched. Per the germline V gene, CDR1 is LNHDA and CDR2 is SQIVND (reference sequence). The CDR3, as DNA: TGTGCCAGTAGCCCTACCGGGACAGGGGCTGGAAACACCATATATTTT. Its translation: CASSPTGTGAGNTIYF.

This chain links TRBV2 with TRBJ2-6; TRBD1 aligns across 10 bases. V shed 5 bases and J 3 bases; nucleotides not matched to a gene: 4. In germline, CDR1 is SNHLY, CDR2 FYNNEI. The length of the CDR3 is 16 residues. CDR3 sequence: CASSFDRGLGANVLTF. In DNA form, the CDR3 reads TGTGCCAGCAGTTTCGACAGGGGGCTTGGGGCCAACGTCCTGACTTTC. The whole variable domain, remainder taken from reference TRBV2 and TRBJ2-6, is EPEVTQTPSHQVTQMGQEVILRCVPISNHLYFYWYRQILGQKVEFLVSFYNNEISEKSEIFDDQFSVERPDGSNFTLKIRSTKLEDSAMYFCASSFDRGLGANVLTFGAGSRLTVL.

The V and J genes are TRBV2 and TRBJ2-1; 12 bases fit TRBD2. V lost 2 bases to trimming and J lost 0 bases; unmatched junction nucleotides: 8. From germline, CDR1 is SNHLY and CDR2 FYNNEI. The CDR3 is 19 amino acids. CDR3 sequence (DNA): TGTGCCAGCAGTGAATTTGCTAGCGGGAGGGCCCCCTCCTACAATGAGCAGTTCTTC. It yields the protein CASSEFASGRAPSYNEQFF.

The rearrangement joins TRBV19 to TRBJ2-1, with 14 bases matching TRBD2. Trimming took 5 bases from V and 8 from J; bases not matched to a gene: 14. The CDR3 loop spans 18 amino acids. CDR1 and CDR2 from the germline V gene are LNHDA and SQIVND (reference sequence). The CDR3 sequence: CASSLLALRLAGGHEQFF. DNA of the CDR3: TGTGCCAGTAGTCTTTTAGCCCTCCGACTAGCGGGAGGGCATGAGCAGTTCTTC.

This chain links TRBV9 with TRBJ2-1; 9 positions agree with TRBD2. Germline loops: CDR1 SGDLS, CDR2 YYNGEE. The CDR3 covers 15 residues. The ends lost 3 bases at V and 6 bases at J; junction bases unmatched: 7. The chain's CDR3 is CASSEKGLATNEQFF. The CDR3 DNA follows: TGTGCCAGCAGCGAGAAAGGACTAGCGACCAATGAGCAGTTCTTC.

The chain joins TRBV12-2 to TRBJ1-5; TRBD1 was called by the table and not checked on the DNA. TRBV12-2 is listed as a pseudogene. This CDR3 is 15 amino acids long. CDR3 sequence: CASRFQDSNNQPQHF. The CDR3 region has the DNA TGTGCAAGTCGCTTTCAGGACAGCAACAATCAGCCCCAGCATTTT.

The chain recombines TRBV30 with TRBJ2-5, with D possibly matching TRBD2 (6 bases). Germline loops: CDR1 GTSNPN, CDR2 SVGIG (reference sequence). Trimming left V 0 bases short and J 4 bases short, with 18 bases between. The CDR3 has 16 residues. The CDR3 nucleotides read TGTGCCTGGAGTGTCGGTCGGCGTAACGGGAGAGAGACCCAGTACTTC. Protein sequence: CAWSVGRRNGRETQYF.

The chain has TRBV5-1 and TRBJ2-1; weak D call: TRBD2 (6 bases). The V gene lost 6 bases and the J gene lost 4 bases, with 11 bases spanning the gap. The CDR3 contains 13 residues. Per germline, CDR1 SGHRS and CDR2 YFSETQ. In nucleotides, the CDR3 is TGCGCCAGCAACGCCGGGACTTACAATGAGCAGTTCTTC. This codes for CASNAGTYNEQFF.

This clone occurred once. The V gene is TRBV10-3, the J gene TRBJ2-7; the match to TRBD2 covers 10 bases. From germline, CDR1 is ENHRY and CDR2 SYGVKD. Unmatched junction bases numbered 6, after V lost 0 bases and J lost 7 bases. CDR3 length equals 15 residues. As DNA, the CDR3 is TGTGCCATCAGTGAGTCCACTAGCGGGGTTTCGGAGCAGTACTTC. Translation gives CAISESTSGVSEQYF.

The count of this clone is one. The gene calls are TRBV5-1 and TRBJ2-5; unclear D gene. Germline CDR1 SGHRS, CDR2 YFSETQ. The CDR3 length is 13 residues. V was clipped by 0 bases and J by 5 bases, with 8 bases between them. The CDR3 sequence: CASSLAGPETQYF. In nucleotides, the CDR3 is TGCGCCAGCAGCTTGGCCGGTCCGGAGACCCAGTACTTC.

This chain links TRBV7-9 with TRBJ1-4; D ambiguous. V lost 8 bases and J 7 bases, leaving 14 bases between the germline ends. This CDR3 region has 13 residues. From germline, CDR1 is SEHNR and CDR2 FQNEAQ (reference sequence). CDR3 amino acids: CASDKSAGEKLFF. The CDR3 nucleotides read TGTGCCAGCGACAAATCCGCCGGTGAAAAACTGTTTTTT.

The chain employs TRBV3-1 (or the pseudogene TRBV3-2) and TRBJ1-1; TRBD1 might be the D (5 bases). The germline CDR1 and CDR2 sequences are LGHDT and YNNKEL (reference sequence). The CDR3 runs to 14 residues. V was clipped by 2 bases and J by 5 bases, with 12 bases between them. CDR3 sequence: CASSQWPGGTEAFF. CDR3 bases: TGTGCCAGCAGCCAATGGCCTGGGGGGACTGAAGCTTTCTTT.

CDR3: CASSLDYAGLAAGTGELFF. CDR3 coding DNA: TGTGCCAGCAGCTTAGATTATGCGGGACTAGCGGCCGGCACCGGGGAGCTGTTTTTT. The V gene is TRBV7-9, the J gene TRBJ2-2, with 11 bases aligning to TRBD2. V dropped 1 base and J dropped 4; count of bases not matched to a gene: 11. Germline V gene data show CDR1 as SEHNR and CDR2 as FQNEAQ (reference sequence). The CDR3 runs 19 residues.

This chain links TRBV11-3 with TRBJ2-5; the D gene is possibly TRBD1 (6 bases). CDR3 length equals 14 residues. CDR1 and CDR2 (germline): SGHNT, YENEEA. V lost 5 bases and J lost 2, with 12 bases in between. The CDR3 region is CASSSWTEQETQYF. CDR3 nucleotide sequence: TGTGCCAGCAGCAGCTGGACAGAACAAGAGACCCAGTACTTC. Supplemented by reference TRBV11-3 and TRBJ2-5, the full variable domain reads EAGVVQSPRYKIIEKKQPVAFWCNPISGHNTLYWYLQNLGQGPELLIRYENEEAVDDSQLPKDRFSAERLKGVDSTLKIQPAELGDSAVYLCASSSWTEQETQYFGPGTRLLVL.

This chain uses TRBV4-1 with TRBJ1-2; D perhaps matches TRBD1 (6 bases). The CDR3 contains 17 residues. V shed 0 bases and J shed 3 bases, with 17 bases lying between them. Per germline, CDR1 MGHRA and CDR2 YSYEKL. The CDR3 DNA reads TGCGCCAGCAGCCAAGACCTTACAGGGAACATGTACTATGGCTACACCTTC. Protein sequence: CASSQDLTGNMYYGYTF.

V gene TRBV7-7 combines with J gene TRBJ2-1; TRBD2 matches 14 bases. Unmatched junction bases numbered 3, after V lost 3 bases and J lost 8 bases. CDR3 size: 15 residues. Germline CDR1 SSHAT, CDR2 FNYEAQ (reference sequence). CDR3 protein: CASSLGLAGVDEQFF. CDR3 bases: TGTGCCAGCAGCTTGGGACTAGCGGGAGTGGATGAGCAGTTCTTC.

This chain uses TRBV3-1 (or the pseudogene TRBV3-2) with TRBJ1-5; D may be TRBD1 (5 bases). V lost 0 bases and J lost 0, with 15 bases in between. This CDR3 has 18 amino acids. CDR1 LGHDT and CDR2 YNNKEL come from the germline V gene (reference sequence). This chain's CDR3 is CASSQDDSRRGSNQPQHF. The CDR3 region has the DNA TGTGCCAGCAGCCAAGATGACAGCCGGCGGGGTAGCAATCAGCCCCAGCATTTT.